These T cell receptor beta chains were read from a single sample in a study of monozygotic twins with inflammatory bowel disease. TCRdb derives one entry per CDR3 protein from the 5' RACE reads, leaving out DNA. This sample's table has 300,000 to 450,000 distinct CDR3 sequences. The sequencing sample was made of blood. These receptors originate from a human donor with ulcerative colitis or Crohn's disease, or a healthy co-twin of an affected twin (not recorded which). Each CDR3 is given with its conserved first and last residue. Each record gives: V gene, J gene, CDR3 protein.

TRBV6-1	TRBJ2-7	CASSVIVRSQGWAYEQYF
TRBV6-1	TRBJ2-3	CASSRIAGRSPDTQYF
TRBV5-1	TRBJ2-7	CASSRDRGVYEQYF
TRBV7-2	TRBJ1-2	CASSPPATGNYGYTF
TRBV5-6	TRBJ2-4	CASSLGTGEAKNIQYF
TRBV20-1	TRBJ2-5	CSARDPRGGETQYF
TRBV5-6	TRBJ1-6	CASTLPGAYNSPLHF
TRBV9	TRBJ2-1	CASSPDRGRLNEQFF
TRBV18	TRBJ2-5	CASSRGETQYF
TRBV7-9	TRBJ1-1	CASSQGQGIKAFF
TRBV6-5	TRBJ1-4	CASSSGTPNEKLFF
TRBV5-1	TRBJ1-3	CASSLAVGGNYGNTIYF
TRBV6-5	TRBJ2-7	CASSYGQGHSYEQYF
TRBV7-9	TRBJ2-5	CASSLAGGIGETQYF
TRBV18	TRBJ1-1	CASSTKARGQTNTEAFF
TRBV30	TRBJ1-6	CAWSSQGAIGSPLHF
TRBV29-1	TRBJ1-1	CSVEVGLNTEAFF
TRBV7-2	TRBJ2-1	CASSFGTGMWEQFF
TRBV4-2	TRBJ2-2	CASSQDWRGAGSGELFF
TRBV30	TRBJ2-1	CAWSFRGSSYNEQFF
TRBV12-1	TRBJ2-7	CASSLEGQSYEQYF
TRBV5-1	TRBJ2-5	CASRIAGAKETQYF
TRBV5-1	TRBJ2-2	CASSLTGGGRELFF
TRBV5-6	TRBJ2-2	CASSLTTAGELFF
TRBV6-1	TRBJ1-5	CASSRGESNDQPQHF
TRBV4-3	TRBJ1-2	CASSPQPTGKYGYTF
TRBV4-1	TRBJ2-7	CASSLTPKGEYEQYF
TRBV2	TRBJ2-1	CASRPGLTIQAEQFF
TRBV20-1	TRBJ1-3	CSARDGRTYSGNTIYF
TRBV20-1	TRBJ1-5	CSARDQGRGQPNQPQHF
TRBV12-3/TRBV12-4	TRBJ2-2	CASSTPQGTGELFF
TRBV7-2	TRBJ2-7	CASRGGSGEVYEQYF
TRBV6-2/TRBV6-3	TRBJ1-5	CASSYVAGSSLQPQHF
TRBV12-3/TRBV12-4	TRBJ2-1	CASRRRFSYNEQFF
TRBV20-1	TRBJ1-4	CSVRGYEKLFF
TRBV11-2	TRBJ1-6	CASSYSRGQSPLHF
TRBV12-5	TRBJ2-1	CASGLGGQGAFEQFF
TRBV29-1	TRBJ2-7	CSVEDGTGWPAPYEQYF
TRBV4-2	TRBJ2-7	CASSQGSGGEYEQYF
TRBV20-1	TRBJ2-3	CSARTGSDADTQYF
TRBV20-1	TRBJ2-2	CSAKGRTNTGELFF
TRBV4-3	TRBJ1-2	CASSQDGGRLNGYTF
TRBV28	TRBJ1-5	CASSLFGGGGQPQHF
TRBV5-1	TRBJ2-2	CASSLATNTGELFF
TRBV9	TRBJ1-1	CASSEDSVMNTEAFF
TRBV6-2/TRBV6-3	TRBJ2-3	CASSQPGFGAGTDTQYF
TRBV12-3/TRBV12-4	TRBJ2-1	CARSISNEQFF
TRBV15	TRBJ2-7	CATSRDRGVYEQYF
TRBV7-3	TRBJ2-3	CASSPSSGGPDTQYF
TRBV7-2	TRBJ2-1	CASGPDRGQNEQFF
TRBV30	TRBJ1-2	CGFRDLNYGYTF
TRBV10-2	TRBJ2-5	CASSFGTTMRETQYF
TRBV28	TRBJ2-3	CASSRREPRGTDTQYF